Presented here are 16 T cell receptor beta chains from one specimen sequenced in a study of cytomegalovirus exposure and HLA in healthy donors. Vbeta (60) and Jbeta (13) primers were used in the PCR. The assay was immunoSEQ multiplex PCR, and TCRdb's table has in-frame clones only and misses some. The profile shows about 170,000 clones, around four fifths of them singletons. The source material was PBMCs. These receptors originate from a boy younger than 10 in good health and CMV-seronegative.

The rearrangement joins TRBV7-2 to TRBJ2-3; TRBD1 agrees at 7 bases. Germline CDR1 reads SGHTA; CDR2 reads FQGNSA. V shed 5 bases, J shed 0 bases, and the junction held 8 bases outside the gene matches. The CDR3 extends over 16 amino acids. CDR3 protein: CASSPRTGFSTDTQYF. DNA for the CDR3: TGTGCCAGCAGCCCACGGACAGGCTTTAGCACAGATACGCAGTATTTT.

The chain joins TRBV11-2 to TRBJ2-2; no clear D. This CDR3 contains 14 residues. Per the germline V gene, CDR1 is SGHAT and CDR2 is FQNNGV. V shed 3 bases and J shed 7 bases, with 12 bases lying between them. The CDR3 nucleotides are TGTGCCAGCAGCTTTCGAGGTGGTCTCGGGGAGCTGTTTTTT. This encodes CASSFRGGLGELFF.

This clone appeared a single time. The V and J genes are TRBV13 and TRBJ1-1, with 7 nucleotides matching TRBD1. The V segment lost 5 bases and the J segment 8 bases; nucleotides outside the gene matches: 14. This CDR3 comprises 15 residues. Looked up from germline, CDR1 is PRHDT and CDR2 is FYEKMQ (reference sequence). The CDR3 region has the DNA TGTGCCAGCAGCGAGCCCACAGGGGTACAGTCCGAAGCTTTCTTT. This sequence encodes CASSEPTGVQSEAFF.

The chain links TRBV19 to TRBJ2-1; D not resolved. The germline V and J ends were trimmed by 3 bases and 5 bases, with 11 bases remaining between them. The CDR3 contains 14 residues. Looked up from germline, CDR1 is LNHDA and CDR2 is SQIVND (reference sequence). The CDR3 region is CASSIRQAHNEQFF. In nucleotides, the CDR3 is TGTGCCAGTAGTATCCGTCAGGCTCACAATGAGCAGTTCTTC.

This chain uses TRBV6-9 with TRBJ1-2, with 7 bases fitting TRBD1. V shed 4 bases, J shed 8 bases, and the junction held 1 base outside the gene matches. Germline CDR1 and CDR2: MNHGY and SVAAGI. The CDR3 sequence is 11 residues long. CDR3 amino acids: CASSSGGGYTF. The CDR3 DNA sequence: TGTGCCAGCAGTTCAGGGGGGGGCTACACCTTC.

The CDR3, as DNA: TGTGCCAGCAGCTCTGGGACAGGGTTGGCCCGCTCTGGAAACACCATATATTTT. Translated: CASSSGTGLARSGNTIYF. The rearrangement joins TRBV11-2 to TRBJ1-3; TRBD1 matches at 9 bases. Germline V gene data show CDR1 as SGHAT and CDR2 as FQNNGV. V lost 4 bases to trimming and J lost 0 bases; unmatched junction nucleotides: 10. The CDR3 contains 18 residues.

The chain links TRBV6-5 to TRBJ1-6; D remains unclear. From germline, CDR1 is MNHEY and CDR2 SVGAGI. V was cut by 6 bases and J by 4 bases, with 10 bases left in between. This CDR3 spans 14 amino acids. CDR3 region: CASSQTDYNSPLHF. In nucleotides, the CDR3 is TGTGCCAGCAGCCAGACTGATTATAATTCACCCCTCCACTTT.

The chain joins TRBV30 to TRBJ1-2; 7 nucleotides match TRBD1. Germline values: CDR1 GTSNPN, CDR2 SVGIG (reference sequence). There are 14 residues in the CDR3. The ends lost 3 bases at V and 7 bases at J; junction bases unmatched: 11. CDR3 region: CAWRFGTEDPGYTF. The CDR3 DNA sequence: TGTGCCTGGAGGTTCGGGACAGAGGACCCTGGCTACACCTTC.

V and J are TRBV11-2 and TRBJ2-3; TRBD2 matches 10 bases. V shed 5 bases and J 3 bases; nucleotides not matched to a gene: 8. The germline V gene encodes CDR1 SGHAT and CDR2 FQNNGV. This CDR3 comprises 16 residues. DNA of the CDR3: TGTGCCAGCAGCCAGCCTCGAGCGGGAGGGACAGATACGCAGTATTTT. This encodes CASSQPRAGGTDTQYF.

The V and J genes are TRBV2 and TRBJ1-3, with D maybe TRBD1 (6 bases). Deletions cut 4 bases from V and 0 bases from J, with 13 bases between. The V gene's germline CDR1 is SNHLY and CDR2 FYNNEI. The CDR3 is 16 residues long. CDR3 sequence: CASSVGGHDSGNTIYF. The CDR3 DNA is TGTGCCAGCAGTGTGGGGGGGCACGACTCTGGAAACACCATATATTTT.

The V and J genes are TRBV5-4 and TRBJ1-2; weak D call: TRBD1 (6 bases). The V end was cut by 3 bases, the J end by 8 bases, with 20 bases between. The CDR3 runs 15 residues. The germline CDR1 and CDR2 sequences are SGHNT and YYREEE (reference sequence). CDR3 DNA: TGTGCCAGCAGCTCTATCTCCCACGACAGGCGCGGCTACACCTTC. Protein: CASSSISHDRRGYTF.

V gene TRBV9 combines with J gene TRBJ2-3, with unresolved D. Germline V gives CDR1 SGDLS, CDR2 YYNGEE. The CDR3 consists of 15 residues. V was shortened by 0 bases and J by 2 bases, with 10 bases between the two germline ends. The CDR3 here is CASSVGSSFTDTQYF. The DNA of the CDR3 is TGTGCCAGCAGCGTAGGTAGCAGCTTCACAGATACGCAGTATTTT.

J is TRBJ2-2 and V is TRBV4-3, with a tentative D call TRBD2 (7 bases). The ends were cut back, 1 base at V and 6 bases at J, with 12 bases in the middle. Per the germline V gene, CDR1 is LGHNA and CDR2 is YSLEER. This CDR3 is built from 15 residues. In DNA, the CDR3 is TGCGCCAGCAGCCAAGGGGGGGGCCTTTCCGGGGAGCTGTTTTTT. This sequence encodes CASSQGGGLSGELFF.

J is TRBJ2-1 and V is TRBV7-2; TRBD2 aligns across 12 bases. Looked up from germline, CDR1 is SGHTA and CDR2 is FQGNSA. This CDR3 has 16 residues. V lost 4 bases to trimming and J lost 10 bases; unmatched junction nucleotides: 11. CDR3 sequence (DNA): TGTGCCAGCAGCTCGAACCTAGCGGGAGGGCCAGAAGAGCAGTTCTTC. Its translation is CASSSNLAGGPEEQFF.

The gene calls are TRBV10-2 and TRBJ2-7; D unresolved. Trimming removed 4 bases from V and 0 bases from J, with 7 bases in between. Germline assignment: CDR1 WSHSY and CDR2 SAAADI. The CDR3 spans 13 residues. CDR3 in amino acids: CASSATASYEQYV. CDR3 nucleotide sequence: TGCGCCAGCAGTGCTACAGCCTCCTACGAGCAGTACGTC.

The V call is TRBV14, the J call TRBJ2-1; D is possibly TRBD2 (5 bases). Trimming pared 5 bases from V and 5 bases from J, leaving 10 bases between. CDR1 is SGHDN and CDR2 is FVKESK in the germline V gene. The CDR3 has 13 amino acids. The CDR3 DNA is TGTGCCAGCAGCTCGGGGATCAACAATGAGCAGTTCTTC. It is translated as CASSSGINNEQFF.